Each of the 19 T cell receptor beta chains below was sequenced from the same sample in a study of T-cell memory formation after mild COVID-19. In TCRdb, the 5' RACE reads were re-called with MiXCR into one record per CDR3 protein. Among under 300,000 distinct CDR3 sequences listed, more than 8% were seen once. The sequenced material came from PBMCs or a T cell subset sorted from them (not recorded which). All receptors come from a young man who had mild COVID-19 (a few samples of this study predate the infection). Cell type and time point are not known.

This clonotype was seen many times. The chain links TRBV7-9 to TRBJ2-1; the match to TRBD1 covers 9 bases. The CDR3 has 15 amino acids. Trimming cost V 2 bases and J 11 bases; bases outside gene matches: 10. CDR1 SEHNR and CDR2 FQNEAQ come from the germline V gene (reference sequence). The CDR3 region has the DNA TGTGCCAGCAGCTTACCCGGACAGGGGACGGGGAAGCAGTTCTTC. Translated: CASSLPGQGTGKQFF.

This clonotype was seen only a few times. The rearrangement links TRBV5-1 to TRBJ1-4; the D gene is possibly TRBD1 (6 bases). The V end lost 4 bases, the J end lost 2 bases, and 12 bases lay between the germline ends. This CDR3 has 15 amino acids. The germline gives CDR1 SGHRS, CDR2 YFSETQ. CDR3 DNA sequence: TGCGCCAGCAGCCTGAGGGGGGTCACTAATGAAAAACTGTTTTTT. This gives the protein CASSLRGVTNEKLFF.

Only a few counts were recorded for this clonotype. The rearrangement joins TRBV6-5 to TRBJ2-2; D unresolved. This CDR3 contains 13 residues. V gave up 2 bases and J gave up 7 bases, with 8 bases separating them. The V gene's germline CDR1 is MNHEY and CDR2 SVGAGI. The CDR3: CASSYNIGGELFF. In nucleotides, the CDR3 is TGTGCCAGCAGTTACAACATTGGCGGGGAGCTGTTTTTT.

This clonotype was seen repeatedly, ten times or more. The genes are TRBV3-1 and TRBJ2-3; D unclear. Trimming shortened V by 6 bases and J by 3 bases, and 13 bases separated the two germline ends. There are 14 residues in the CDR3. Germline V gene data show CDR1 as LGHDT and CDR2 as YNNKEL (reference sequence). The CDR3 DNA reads TGTGCCAGCAGTTCCTCGCCGTTTACAGATACGCAGTATTTT. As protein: CASSSSPFTDTQYF.

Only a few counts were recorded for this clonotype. The CDR3 is CASSPQGSRNQPQHF. Here the CDR3 DNA reads TGTGCCAGTAGTCCCCAGGGGTCCCGCAATCAGCCCCAGCATTTT. The gene calls are TRBV19 and TRBJ1-5; perhaps TRBD1 as D (6 bases). Germline CDR1 reads LNHDA; CDR2 reads SQIVND (reference sequence). V was shortened by 5 bases and J by 2 bases, with 13 bases between the two germline ends. This CDR3 is built from 15 residues.

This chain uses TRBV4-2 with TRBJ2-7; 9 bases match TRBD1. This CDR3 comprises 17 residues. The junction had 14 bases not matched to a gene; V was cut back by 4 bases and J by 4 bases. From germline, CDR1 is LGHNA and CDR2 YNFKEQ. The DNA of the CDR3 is TGTGCCAGCAGCCCCCCCGGCCGGGACAGGGTGAGTTACGAGCAGTACGTC. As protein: CASSPPGRDRVSYEQYV.

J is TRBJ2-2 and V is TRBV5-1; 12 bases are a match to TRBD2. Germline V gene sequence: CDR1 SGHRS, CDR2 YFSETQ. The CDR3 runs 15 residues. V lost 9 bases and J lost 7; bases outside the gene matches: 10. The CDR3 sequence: CATSSGGAADGELFF. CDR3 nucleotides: TGCGCCACCTCTAGCGGGGGGGCCGCGGACGGGGAGCTGTTTTTT.

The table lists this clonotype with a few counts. CDR3 sequence (DNA): TGTGCCAGCAGTAAGGAGATAACAGATACGCAGTATTTT. Encoded protein: CASSKEITDTQYF. The V and J genes are TRBV2 and TRBJ2-3; D is ambiguous. Trimming removed 5 bases at V and 3 bases at J, with 9 bases between. This CDR3 is 13 amino acids long. Germline loops: CDR1 SNHLY, CDR2 FYNNEI.

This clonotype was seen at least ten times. The CDR3: CASSFRVSGDGYTF. Written as DNA, the CDR3 is TGTGCCAGCAGCTTTCGGGTGTCGGGGGATGGCTACACCTTC. The chain uses TRBV7-2 and TRBJ1-2; TRBD1 might be the D (5 bases). CDR3 length equals 14 residues. Germline CDR1 is SGHTA and CDR2 is FQGNSA. The V gene lost 3 bases and the J gene lost 6 bases, with 14 bases spanning the gap.

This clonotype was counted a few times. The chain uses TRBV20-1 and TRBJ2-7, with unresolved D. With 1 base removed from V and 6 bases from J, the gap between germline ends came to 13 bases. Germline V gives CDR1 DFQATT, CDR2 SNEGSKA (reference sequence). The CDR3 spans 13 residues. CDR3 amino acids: CSARASQYGEQYF. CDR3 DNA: TGCAGTGCTAGAGCTAGTCAGTATGGCGAGCAGTACTTC.

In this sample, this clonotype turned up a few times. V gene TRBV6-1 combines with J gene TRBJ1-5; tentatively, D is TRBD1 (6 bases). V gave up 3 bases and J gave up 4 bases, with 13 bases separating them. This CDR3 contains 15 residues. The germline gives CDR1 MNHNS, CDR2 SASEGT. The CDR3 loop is CASSDYGRGNQPQHF. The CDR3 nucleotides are TGTGCCAGCAGTGACTACGGTAGGGGGAATCAGCCCCAGCATTTT.

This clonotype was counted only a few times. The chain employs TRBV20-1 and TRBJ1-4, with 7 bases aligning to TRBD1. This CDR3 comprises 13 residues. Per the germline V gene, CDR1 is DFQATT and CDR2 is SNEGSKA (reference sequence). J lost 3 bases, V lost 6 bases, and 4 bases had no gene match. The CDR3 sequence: CSARTGANEKLFF. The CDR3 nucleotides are TGCAGTGCCAGGACAGGAGCTAATGAAAAACTGTTTTTT.

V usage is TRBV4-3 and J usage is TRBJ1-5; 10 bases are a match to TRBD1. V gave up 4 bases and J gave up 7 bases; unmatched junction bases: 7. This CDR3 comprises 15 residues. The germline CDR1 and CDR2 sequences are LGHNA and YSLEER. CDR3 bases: TGCGCCAGCAGCCGAGGGACAGGGGTTGGGCAGCCCCAGCATTTT. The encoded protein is CASSRGTGVGQPQHF.

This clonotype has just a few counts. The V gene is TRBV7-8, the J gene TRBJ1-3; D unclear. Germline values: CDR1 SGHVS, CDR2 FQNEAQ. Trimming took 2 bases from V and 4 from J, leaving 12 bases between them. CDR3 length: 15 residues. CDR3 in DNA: TGTGCCAGCAGCTTATACGGGGTAGTAGGAAACACCATATATTTT. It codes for CASSLYGVVGNTIYF. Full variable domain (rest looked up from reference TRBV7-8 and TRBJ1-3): GAGVSQSPRYKVAKRGQDVALRCDPISGHVSLFWYQQALGQGPEFLTYFQNEAQLDKSGLPSDRFFAERPEGSVSTLKIQRTQQEDSAVYLCASSLYGVVGNTIYFGEGSWLTVV.

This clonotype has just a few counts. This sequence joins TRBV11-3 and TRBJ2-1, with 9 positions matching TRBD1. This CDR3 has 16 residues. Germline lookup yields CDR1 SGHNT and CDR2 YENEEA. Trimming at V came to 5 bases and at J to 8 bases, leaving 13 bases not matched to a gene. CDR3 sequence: CASSTSVGQGSYEQFF. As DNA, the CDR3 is TGTGCCAGCAGCACTAGCGTGGGACAGGGTTCATATGAGCAGTTCTTC.

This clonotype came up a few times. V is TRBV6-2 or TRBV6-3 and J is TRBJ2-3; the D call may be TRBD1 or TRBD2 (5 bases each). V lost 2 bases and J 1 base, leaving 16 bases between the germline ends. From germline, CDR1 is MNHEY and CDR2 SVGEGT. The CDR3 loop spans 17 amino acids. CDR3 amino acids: CASSYRPEGPRTDTQYF. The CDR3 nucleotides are TGTGCCAGCAGTTACCGTCCTGAGGGGCCACGCACAGATACGCAGTATTTT.

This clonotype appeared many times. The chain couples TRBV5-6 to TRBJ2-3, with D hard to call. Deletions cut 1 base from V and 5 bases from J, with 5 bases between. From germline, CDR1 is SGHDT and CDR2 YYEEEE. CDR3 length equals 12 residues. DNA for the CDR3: TGTGCCAGCAGCTTGTGGCGAGATACGCAGTATTTT. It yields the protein CASSLWRDTQYF.

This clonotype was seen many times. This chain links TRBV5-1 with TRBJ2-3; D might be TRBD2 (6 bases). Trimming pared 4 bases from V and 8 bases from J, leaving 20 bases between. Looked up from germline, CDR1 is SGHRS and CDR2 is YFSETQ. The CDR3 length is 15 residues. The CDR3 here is CASSLGLGGGVTQYF. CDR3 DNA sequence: TGCGCCAGCAGCCTCGGACTCGGGGGTGGAGTTACGCAGTATTTT.

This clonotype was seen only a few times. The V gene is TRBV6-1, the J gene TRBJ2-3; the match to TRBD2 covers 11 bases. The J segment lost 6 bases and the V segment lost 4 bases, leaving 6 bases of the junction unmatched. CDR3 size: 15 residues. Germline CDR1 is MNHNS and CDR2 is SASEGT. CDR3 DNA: TGTGCCAGCAGTGCCTGGACTAGCGGGTGGGATACGCAGTATTTT. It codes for CASSAWTSGWDTQYF.